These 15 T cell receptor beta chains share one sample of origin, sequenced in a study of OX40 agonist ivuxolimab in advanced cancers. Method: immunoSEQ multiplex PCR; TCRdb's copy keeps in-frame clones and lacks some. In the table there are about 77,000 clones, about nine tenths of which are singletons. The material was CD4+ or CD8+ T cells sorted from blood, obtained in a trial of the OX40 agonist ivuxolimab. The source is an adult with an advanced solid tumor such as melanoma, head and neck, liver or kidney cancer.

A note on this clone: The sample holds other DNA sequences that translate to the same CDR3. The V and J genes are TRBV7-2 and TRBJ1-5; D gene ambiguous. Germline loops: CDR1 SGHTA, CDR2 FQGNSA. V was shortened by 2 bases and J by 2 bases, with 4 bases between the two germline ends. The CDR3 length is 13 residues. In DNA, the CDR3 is TGTGCCAGCAGCTTACGGGGCAATCAGCCCCAGCATTTT. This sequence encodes CASSLRGNQPQHF.

The CDR3 DNA sequence: TGTGCCTGGGTTCCCATCCGCCCGGCAGGGAGGAACACCATATATTTT. As protein: CAWVPIRPAGRNTIYF. This chain connects TRBV30 to TRBJ1-3; a possible D gene is TRBD1 (5 bases). The V and J ends lost 5 bases and 7 bases respectively, with 24 bases between them. CDR1 and CDR2 from the germline V gene are GTSNPN and SVGIG (reference sequence). The CDR3 is 16 residues long. Filled out from reference TRBV30 and TRBJ1-3, the complete variable domain reads SQTIHQWPATLVQPVGSPLSLECTVEGTSNPNLYWYRQAAGRGLQLLFYSVGIGQISSEVPQNLSASRPQDRQFILSSKKLLLSDSGFYLCAWVPIRPAGRNTIYFGEGSWLTVV.

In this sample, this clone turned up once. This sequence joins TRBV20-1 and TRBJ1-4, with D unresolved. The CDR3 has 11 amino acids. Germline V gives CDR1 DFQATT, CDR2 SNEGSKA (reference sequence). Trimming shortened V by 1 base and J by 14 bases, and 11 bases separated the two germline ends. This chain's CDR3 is CSARGPYHLFF. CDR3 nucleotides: TGCAGTGCTAGAGGGCCCTATCACCTGTTTTTT.

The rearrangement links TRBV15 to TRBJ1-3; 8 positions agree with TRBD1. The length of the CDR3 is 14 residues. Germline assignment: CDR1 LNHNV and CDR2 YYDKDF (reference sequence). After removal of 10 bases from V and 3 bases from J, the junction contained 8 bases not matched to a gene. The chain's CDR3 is CAIGQGRIGNTIYF. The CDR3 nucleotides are TGTGCCATCGGACAGGGTCGTATTGGAAACACCATATATTTT.

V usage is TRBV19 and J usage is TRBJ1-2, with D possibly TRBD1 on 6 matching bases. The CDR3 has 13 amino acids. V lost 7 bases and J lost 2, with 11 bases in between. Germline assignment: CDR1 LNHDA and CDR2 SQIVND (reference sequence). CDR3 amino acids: CASKRTDNYGYTF. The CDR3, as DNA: TGTGCCAGTAAGCGGACAGACAACTATGGCTACACCTTC.

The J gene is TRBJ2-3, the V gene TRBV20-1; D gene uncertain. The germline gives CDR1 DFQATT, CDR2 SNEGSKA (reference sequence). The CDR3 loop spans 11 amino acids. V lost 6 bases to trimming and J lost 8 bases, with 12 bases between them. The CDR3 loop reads CSAPFSGTQYF. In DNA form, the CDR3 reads TGCAGTGCCCCCTTTTCCGGTACGCAGTATTTT.

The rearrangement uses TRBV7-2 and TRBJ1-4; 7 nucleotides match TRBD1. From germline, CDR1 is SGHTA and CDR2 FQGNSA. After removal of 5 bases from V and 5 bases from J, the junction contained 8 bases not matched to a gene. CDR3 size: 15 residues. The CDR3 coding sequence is TGTGCCAGCAGCGTTACCAGGGGGAGGAATGAAAAACTGTTTTTT. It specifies CASSVTRGRNEKLFF.

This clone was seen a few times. The CDR3 DNA sequence: TGTGCCAGGCTCCGATCGCCCGGGAGCTCCTACGAGCAGTACTTC. This encodes CARLRSPGSSYEQYF. This sequence joins TRBV13 and TRBJ2-7; TRBD2 might be the D (6 bases). Germline V gene lookup returns CDR1 PRHDT and CDR2 FYEKMQ (reference sequence). V lost 9 bases and J 0 bases, leaving 18 bases between the germline ends. CDR3 size: 15 residues.

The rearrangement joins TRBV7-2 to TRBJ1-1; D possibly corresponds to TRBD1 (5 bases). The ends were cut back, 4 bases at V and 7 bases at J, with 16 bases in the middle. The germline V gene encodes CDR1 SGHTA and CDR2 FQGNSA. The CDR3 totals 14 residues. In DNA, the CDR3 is TGTGCCAGCAGCTATACGGGACGGACGGGTGAAGCTTTCTTT. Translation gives CASSYTGRTGEAFF.

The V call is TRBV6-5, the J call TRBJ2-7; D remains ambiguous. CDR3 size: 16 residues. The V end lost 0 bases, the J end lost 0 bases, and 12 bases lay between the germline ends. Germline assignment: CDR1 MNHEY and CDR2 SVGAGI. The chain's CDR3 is CASSYSSTRSSYEQYF. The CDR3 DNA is TGTGCCAGCAGTTACTCGAGCACCAGGAGCTCCTACGAGCAGTACTTC.

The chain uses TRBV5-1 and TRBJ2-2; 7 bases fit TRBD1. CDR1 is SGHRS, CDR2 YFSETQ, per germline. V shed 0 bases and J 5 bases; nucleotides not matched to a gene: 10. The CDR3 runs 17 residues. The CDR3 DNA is TGCGCCAGCAGCTTGGGGGACAGCATCGGAGAAACCGGGGAGCTGTTTTTT. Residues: CASSLGDSIGETGELFF.

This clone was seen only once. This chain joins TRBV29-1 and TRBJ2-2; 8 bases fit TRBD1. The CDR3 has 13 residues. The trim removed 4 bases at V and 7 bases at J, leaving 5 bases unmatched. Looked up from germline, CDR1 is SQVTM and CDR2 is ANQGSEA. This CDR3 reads CSVGGQVGGELFF. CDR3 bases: TGCAGCGTTGGGGGACAGGTCGGCGGGGAGCTGTTTTTT.

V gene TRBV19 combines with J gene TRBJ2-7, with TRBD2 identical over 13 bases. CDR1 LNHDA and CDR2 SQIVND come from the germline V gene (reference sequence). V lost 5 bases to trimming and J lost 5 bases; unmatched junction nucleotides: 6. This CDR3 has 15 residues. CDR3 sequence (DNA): TGTGCCAGTAGTGCCCGGACTAGCGGGAGCCACGAGCAGTACTTC. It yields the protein CASSARTSGSHEQYF.

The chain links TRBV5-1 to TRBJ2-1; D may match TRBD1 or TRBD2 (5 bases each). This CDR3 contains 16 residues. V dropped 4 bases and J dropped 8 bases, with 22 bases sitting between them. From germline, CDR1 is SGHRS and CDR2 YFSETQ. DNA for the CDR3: TGCGCCAGCAGCCCATCCGGGACCCGAGACGGCTATGAGCAGTTCTTC. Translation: CASSPSGTRDGYEQFF.

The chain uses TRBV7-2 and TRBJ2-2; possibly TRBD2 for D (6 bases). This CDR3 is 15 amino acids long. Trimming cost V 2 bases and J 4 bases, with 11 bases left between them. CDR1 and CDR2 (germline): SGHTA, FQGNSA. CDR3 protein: CASSLHGGTTGELFF. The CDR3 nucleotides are TGTGCCAGCAGCTTACACGGGGGAACCACCGGGGAGCTGTTTTTT. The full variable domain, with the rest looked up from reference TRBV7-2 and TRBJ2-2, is GAGVSQSPSNKVTEKGKDVELRCDPISGHTALYWYRQSLGQGLEFLIYFQGNSAPDKSGLPSDRFSAERTGGSVSTLTIQRTQQEDSAVYLCASSLHGGTTGELFFGEGSRLTVL.